This TCR beta chain was recovered during a study of T cell repertoires in cytomegalovirus infection. Looking at the study overall: Carrying CMV and the relevant HLA type showed in public TCR beta signatures.

Each CDR3 protein is one row after TCRdb ran MiXCR on the reads. Among approximately 130,000 distinct CDR3 sequences listed, roughly a quarter were seen once. V lost 8 bases to trimming and J lost 6 bases; unmatched junction nucleotides: 8. The CDR3 sequence is 13 residues long. CDR1 and CDR2 from the germline V gene are MNHNS and SASEGT. Study-level points and caveats: The response measured ex vivo was dominated by TCR beta clonotypes (HLA-C-restricted and CMV-specific). Frequencies of public TCR beta families were cumulated, and this identified carriers of CMV plus the relevant HLA.

On this clonotype itself: Its antigen is still unknown.

Sequenced material: PBMCs, sequenced either directly or after in vitro stimulation (not recorded which). The clonotype was recovered from a human donor in good health (CMV status not recorded). Some clones in this sample may be carry-over from other donors' samples. The chain recombines TRBV6-1 with TRBJ2-7; the match to TRBD2 covers 9 bases. The CDR3 protein is CASAWGLASEQYF. The CDR3 DNA follows: TGTGCCAGCGCGTGGGGACTAGCTTCCGAGCAGTACTTC.